This TCR beta chain was profiled in a study of blood T cell repertoires in COVID-19 (dated by TCRdb to 2020 to 2021). General notes on the study: The collaborator samples originated in the United States, Italy and Spain and spanned the acute and convalescent phases of COVID-19. The sample metadata nearly always contained a de-identified subject ID, COVID-19 status, age in years and sex. The material from the prospective study consisted of cDNA or gDNA derived from T cells, B-cell-depleted T cells, or PBMCs. The samples were drawn from two sources: the first 160 participants of the ongoing ImmuneRACE study, and 1,200 or so subjects contributed by 6 global collaborators. Deeply sampled blood TCRbeta repertoires from subjects exposed to, actively infected with, or recovered from COVID-19 were included in the dataset. HLA class I and class II types, where available, came from metadata supplied by the sample provider rather than from assay-based typing. The repertoires were made available in a free public database intended to serve as a resource for research on the immune response to SARS-CoV-2. Study-wide conclusions, independent of this receptor: Clinical and demographic metadata were provided uncurated, with the amount varying by source and participant.

Each collaborating institution followed its own protocols to collect whole blood in K2EDTA tubes. Collaborator samples were shipped for TCRbeta analysis as frozen whole blood, isolated PBMCs, or DNA extracted from either sample type. TCRbeta CDR3 regions were amplified from genomic DNA by means of the immunoSEQ Assay, a bias-controlled multiplex PCR. In the paper's pipeline: Nucleated cell counts per sample were estimated from amplification of reference gene primers within the assay. To quantify the absolute abundance of each unique TCRbeta CDR3 rearrangement, sequence reads were collapsed and filtered. For each sample, productive Simpson clonality was calculated as the square root of Simpson's diversity index over productive rearrangements. Entries here come from immuneACCESS through TCRdb and include only in-frame sequences with V and J called. Some clones fail to appear in such tables; in the studies checked, an unresolved V gene covers under half of the shortfall, and the cause of the remainder is unknown. That table gives V, J and clone size, and the DNA gave D and trimming. Within this sample are about 58,000 clones, with 60% to 85% of them counted one time only. Jointly, the top ten make up approximately 4.9% of the sample.

As regards this clone: Its binding antigen is unknown. No much larger clonotype is one base removed from it; base qualities were not supplied.

This receptor was obtained from a human donor in a cohort sampled during active COVID-19. Sequenced material: peripheral blood.

For the CDR3, the sequence is CASNPGGGGETQYF. The DNA sequence is as follows: TGTGCCAGTAATCCGGGGGGCGGAGGGGAGACCCAGTACTTC. Rearrangement joined TRBV19 to TRBJ2-5; possibly the D gene is TRBD2, per 7 matching bases. The junction carries 17 bases between V and J, which are trimmed by 7 bases and 5 bases respectively. CDR1 and CDR2 are drawn from the germline V gene (reference sequence): LNHDA, SQIVND. Its CDR3 holds 14 amino acids, cysteine through phenylalanine. The sequence is cut down to CDR3 DNA, 42 bases in frame from base 1.